Sequencing of this TCR beta chain was carried out in a study of human T cells and chemical hapten exposure. As for the study in general: Patients received weekly diphenylcyclopropenone doses to the scalp throughout the approximately 24-week study.

Unique molecular identifiers were linked by the library to individual cDNA molecules. TCRdb re-analysed the RACE reads in MiXCR, keeping a single row per CDR3 protein. The sample contains some 80,000 distinct CDR3 sequences, approximately 10% of which appear only once. Time point noted: patch test 2, 6 weeks after DPC sensitization. Treatment: therapeutic diphenylcyclopropenone sensitization with weekly scalp DPC. Alopecia patients deemed DPC-suitable, aged 18 to 70, excluding pregnancy. The material sequenced was whole blood, taken in connection with sensitization to the hapten diphenylcyclopropenone (DPC). The receptor comes from a man between 18 and 29 years old with alopecia areata. Some clones in this sample may be carry-over from other donors' samples.

The CDR3 DNA reads TGCAGCGTGGCACAGGGGGCCTACGAGCAGTACTTC. Protein sequence: CSVAQGAYEQYF. The chain links TRBV29-1 to TRBJ2-7, with TRBD1 matching 8 bases. The CDR3 extends over 12 amino acids. Trimming took 6 bases from V and 2 from J; bases not matched to a gene: 3. Germline V lookup: CDR1 SQVTM, CDR2 ANQGSEA.